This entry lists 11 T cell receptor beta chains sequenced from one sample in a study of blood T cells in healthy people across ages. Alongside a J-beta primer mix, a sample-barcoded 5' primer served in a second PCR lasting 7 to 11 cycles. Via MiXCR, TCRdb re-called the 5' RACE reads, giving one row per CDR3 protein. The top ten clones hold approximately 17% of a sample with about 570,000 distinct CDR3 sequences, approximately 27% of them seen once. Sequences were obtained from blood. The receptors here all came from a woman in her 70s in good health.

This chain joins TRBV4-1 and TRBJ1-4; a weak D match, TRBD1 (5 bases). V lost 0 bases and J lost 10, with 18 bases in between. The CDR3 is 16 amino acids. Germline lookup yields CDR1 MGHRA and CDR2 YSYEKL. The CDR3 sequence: CASSQDKSREVGKLFF. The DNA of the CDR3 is TGCGCCAGCAGCCAAGATAAAAGCAGGGAGGTTGGAAAACTGTTTTTT.

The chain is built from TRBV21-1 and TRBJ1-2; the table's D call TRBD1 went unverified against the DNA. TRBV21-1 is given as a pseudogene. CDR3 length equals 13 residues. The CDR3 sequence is CASRLGGADGYTF. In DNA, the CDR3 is TGTGCCAGCAGACTCGGGGGGGCGGATGGCTACACCTTC.

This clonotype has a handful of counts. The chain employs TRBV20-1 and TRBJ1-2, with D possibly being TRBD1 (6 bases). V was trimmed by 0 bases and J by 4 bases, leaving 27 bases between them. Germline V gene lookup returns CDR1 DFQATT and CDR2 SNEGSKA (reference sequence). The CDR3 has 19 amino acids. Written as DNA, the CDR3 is TGCAGTGCTAGAGATCGGGCCAGGCGTGGGGGGGGCACGCCCTATGGCTACACCTTC. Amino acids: CSARDRARRGGGTPYGYTF.

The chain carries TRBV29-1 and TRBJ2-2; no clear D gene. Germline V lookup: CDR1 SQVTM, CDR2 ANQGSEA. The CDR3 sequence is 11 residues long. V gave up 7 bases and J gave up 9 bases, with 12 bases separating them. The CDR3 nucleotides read TGCAGCGGAGTGAATCCCAGGGAGCTGTTTTTT. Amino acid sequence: CSGVNPRELFF.

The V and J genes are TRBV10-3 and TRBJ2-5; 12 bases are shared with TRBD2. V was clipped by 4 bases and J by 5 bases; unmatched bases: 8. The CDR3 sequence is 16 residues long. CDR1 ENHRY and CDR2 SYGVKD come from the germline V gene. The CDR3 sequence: CAISVTSGGMDETQYF. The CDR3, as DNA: TGTGCCATCAGTGTTACTAGCGGGGGGATGGATGAGACCCAGTACTTC.

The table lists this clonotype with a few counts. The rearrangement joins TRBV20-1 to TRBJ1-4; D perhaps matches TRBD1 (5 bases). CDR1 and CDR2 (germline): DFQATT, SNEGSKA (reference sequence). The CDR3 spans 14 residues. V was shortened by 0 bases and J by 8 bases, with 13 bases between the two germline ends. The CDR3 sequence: CSARDGGGSEKLFF. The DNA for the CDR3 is TGCAGTGCTAGAGACGGGGGTGGGTCCGAAAAACTGTTTTTT.

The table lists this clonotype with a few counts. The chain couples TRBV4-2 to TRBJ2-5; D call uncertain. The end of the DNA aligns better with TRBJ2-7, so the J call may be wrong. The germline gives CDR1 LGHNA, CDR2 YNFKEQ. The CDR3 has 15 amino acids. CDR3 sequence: CASSQEKGRTYEQYF. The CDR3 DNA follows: TGTGCCAGCAGCCAAGAGAAGGGAAGAACCTACGAGCAGTACTTC.

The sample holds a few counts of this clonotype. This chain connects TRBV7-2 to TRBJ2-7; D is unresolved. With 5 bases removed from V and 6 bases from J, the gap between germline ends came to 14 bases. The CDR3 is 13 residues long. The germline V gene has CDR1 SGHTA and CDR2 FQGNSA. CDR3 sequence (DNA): TGTGCCAGCAGCCCCCCCACGGCCCGCGAGCAGTACTTC. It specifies CASSPPTAREQYF.

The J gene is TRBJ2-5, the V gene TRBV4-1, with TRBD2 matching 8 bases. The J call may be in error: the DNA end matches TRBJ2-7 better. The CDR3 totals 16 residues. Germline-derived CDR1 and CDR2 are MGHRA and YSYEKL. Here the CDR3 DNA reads TGCGCCAGCAGCCAAGGCCTAGCGGGCCTCTCCTACGAGCAGTACTTC. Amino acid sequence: CASSQGLAGLSYEQYF.

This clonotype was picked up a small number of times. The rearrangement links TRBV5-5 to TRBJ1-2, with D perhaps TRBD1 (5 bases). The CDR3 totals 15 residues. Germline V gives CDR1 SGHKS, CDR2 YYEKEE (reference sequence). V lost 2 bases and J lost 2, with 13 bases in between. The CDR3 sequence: CASSFYLTENYGYTF. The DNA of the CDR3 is TGTGCCAGCAGCTTTTATTTGACAGAAAACTATGGCTACACCTTC.

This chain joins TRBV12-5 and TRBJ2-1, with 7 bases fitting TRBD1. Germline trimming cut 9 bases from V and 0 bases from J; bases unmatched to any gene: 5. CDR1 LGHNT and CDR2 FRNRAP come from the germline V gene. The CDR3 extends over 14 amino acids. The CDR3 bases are TGTGCTAGCCGGGACAGCAGCTCCTACAATGAGCAGTTCTTC. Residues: CASRDSSSYNEQFF.